Below are 2 T cell receptor beta chains sequenced from a single sample in a study of cytomegalovirus exposure and HLA in healthy donors. PCR was performed using 60 Vbeta and 13 Jbeta primers. The repertoire was sequenced with immunoSEQ multiplex PCR; TCRdb's copy has only in-frame clones and lacks some. Seen here are 200,000 to 300,000 clones, about 83% observed once, and the top ten hold about 2%. Material for sequencing was PBMCs. The receptors were gathered from a woman aged 40-49 years in good health and CMV-seropositive.

The chain is built from TRBV6-5 and TRBJ1-2; a weak D match, TRBD1 (5 bases). Germline CDR1 is MNHEY and CDR2 is SVGAGI. The CDR3 totals 13 residues. Trimming took off 0 bases at V and 6 bases at J, with 8 bases between the two ends. CDR3 sequence reads: CASSYSRVDGYTF. DNA of the CDR3: TGTGCCAGCAGTTACTCCAGGGTCGATGGCTACACCTTC.

The chain employs TRBV4-2 and TRBJ2-1, with 11 bases identical to TRBD2. Germline V lookup: CDR1 LGHNA, CDR2 YNFKEQ. The CDR3 covers 15 residues. V dropped 0 bases and J dropped 9; count of bases not matched to a gene: 4. CDR3 bases: TGTGCCAGCAGCCAAGACCTAGCGGGAGGCCTTGAGCAGTTCTTC. Translated: CASSQDLAGGLEQFF.